This T cell receptor beta chain stems from a study of regulatory T cells in long-lasting Graves disease. Study as a whole: Antithyroid drugs had been taken by newly diagnosed Graves' patients for under 3 months.

This clonotype was seen many times. Its target is not known. As for time point: newly diagnosed GD, antithyroid drugs for less than 3 months. RNA isolated from PBMCs was used to make the TCR library. V lost 4 bases, J lost 4 bases, and 10 bases lay in between. In germline, CDR1 is LGHDT, CDR2 YNNKEL (reference sequence). There are 13 residues in the CDR3. General study points: Peripheral blood alone, not thyroid tissue, underwent study.

CDR3 regions were amplified by Arm-PCR using iRepertoire HTBI primers to build TCR beta libraries. MiXCR, applied by TCRdb to the multiplex PCR reads, yields one record per CDR3 protein. The table has roughly 530,000 distinct CDR3 sequences, around 16% seen once. This sample also belongs to another study, concerning T cells in Graves' hyperthyroidism and ophthalmopathy. From that study: Graves' hyperthyroidism without ophthalmopathy progression within 18 months was termed stable. Most expanded thyroid clonotypes above 0.001 recurred in blood.

Sample: peripheral blood mononuclear cells (PBMCs), taken at new diagnosis, from a patient treated with antithyroid drugs. The V call is TRBV3-1, the J call TRBJ1-1; D not resolved. The sequence was collected from a woman aged 35-65 years with Graves disease. For the CDR3, the DNA is TGTGCCAGCAGCCCAAGTCGAGTCACTGAAGCTTTCTTT. Its translation: CASSPSRVTEAFF.